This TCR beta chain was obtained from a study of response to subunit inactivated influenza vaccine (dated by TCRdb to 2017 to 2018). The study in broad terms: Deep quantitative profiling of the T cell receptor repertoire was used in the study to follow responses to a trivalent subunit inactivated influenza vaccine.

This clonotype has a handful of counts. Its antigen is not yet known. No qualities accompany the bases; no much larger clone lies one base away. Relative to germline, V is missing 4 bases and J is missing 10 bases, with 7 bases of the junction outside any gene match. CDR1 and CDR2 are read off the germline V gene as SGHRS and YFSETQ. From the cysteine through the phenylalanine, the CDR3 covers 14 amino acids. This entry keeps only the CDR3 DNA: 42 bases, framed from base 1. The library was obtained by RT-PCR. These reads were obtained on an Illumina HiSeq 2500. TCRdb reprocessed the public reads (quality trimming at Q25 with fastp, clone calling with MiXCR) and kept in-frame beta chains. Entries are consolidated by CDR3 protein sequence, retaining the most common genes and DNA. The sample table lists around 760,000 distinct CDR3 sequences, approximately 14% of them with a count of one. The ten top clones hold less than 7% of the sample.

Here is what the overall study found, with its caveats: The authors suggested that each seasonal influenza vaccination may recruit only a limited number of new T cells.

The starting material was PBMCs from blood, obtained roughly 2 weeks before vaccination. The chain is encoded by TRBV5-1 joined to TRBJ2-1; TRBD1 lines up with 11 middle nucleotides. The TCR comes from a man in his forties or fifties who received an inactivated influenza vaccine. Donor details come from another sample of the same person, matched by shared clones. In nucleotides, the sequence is TGCGCCAGCAGCCTCCGGACAGGGGGCGACGAGCAGTTCTTC. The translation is CASSLRTGGDEQFF. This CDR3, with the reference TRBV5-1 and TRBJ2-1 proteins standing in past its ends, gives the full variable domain KAGVTQTPRYLIKTRGQQVTLSCSPISGHRSVSWYQQTPGQGLQFLFEYFSETQRNKGNFPGRFSGRQFSNSRSEMNVSTLELGDSALYLCASSLRTGGDEQFFGPGTRLTVL.